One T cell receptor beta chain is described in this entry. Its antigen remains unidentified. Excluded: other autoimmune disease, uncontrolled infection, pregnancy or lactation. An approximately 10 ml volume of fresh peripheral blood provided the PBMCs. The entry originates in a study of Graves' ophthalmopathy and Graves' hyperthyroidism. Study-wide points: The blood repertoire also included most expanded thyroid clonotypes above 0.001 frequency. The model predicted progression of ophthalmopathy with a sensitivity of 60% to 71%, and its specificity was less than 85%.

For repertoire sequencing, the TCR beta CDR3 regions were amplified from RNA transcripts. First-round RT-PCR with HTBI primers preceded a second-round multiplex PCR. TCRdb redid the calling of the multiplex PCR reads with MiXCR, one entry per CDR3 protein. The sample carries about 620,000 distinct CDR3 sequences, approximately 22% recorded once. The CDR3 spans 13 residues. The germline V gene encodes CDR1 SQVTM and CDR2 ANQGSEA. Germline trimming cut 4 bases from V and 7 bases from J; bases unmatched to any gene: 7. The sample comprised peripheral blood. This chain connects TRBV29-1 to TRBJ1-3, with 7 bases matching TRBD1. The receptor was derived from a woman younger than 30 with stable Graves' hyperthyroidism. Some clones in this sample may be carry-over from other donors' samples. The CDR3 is CSVGQGLVNTIYF. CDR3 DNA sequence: TGCAGCGTTGGACAGGGATTGGTCAACACCATATATTTT.